This T cell receptor beta chain derives from a study of glioma-infiltrating T cells after dendritic cell vaccination. In the study overall: Patients received autologous tumor lysate-pulsed dendritic cell vaccination between about 2002 and 2013. Study-level findings and limits: No direct clonality-survival link was found; a diverse polyclonal response may matter. Only a small number of patients had complete blood and tumor samples.

In the case of this clone: What it binds is not known.

Time point noted: after dendritic cell vaccination, including at tumor progression/relapse. The CDR3 sequence is 13 residues long. J lost 2 bases, V lost 5 bases, and 3 bases had no gene match. The germline V gene has CDR1 SQVTM and CDR2 ANQGSEA. Repertoires were generated with immunoSEQ multiplex PCR, while TCRdb's copy carries only in-frame clones and drops some. The table records some 99,000 clones, 65% to 85% of them present only once. The sequencing here drew on blood, taken after dendritic cell vaccination. This receptor was taken from a human donor with glioblastoma. J is TRBJ1-2 and V is TRBV29-1; 9 bases are a match to TRBD1. CDR3 protein: CSVSDRGNYGYTF. The CDR3 nucleotides read TGCAGCGTTTCAGACAGGGGGAACTATGGCTACACCTTC. The complete variable domain, with remaining parts taken from reference TRBV29-1 and TRBJ1-2, reads SAVISQKPSRDICQRGTSLTIQCQVDSQVTMMFWYRQQPGQSLTLIATANQGSEATYESGFVIDKFPISRPNLTFSTLTVSNMSPEDSSIYLCSVSDRGNYGYTFGSGTRLTVV.